This TCR beta chain was documented in a study of healthy donors' naive CD4 and CD8 T cells. Study summary: TCR alpha primers covered all functional IMGT alpha gene variants. General study points: Reportedly, most V and J gene segments showed naive CD4+ versus CD8+ bias.

About this clonotype itself: Its antigen is unknown.

Each TCR library used roughly 490 ng of total RNA and a linear amplification protocol. Each CDR3 protein gets one entry after TCRdb re-called the reads with MiXCR. The sample holds 150,000 to 200,000 distinct CDR3 sequences; around three quarters are singletons and the top ten take 2% to 2.5%. In germline, CDR1 is MNHEY, CDR2 SVGAGI. CDR3 size: 17 residues. V was pared by 0 bases and J by 0 bases, with 12 bases between. V gene TRBV6-5 combines with J gene TRBJ1-3; D is perhaps TRBD1 (5 bases). Sequenced input: naive CD4+ and CD8+ T cells sorted from blood, pooled from several donors. The sequence was collected from a pool of human donors in good health; the sample pools cells from several healthy donors. CDR3 nucleotides: TGTGCCAGCAGTTACTCGGGGGAACTGAGCTCTGGAAACACCATATATTTT. Translating gives CASSYSGELSSGNTIYF.